This T cell receptor (beta chain) was documented in a study of T cells in Graves' hyperthyroidism and ophthalmopathy. Germline-derived CDR1 and CDR2 are SGHAT and FQNNGV. Deletions cut 2 bases from V and 2 bases from J, with 16 bases between. There are 16 residues in the CDR3. Study-wide findings and caveats: Expanded thyroid clonotypes (above 0.001) were mostly also found in blood.

The source material, RNA transcripts, was used to amplify TCR beta CDR3 regions. A set of HTBI primers served as the primers for a first-round RT-PCR of the TCR CDR3. TCRdb re-called the multiplex PCR reads through MiXCR, storing one row per CDR3 protein. The table has under 350,000 distinct CDR3 sequences, roughly an eighth seen once. This clonotype was observed a few times. The antigen is unknown. The chain carries TRBV11-2 and TRBJ2-7; D call uncertain. Sequenced input: blood. The clonotype was recovered from a woman in her 40s with Graves' ophthalmopathy. CDR3 amino acids: CASSLCGGKTTYEQYF. The CDR3 DNA reads as TGTGCCAGCAGCTTATGTGGCGGTAAAACTACCTACGAGCAGTACTTC.